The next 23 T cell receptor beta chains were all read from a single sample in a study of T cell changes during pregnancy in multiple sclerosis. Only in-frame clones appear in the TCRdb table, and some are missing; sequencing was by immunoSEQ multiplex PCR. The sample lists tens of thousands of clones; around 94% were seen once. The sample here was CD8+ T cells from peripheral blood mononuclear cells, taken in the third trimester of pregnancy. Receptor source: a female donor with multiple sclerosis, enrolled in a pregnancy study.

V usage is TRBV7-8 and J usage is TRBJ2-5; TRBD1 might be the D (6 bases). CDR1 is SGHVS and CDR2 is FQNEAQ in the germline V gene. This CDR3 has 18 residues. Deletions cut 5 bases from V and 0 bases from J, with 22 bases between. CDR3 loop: CASSNPAQGHKNQETQYF. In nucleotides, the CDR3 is TGTGCCAGCAGCAACCCGGCCCAGGGACACAAGAACCAAGAGACCCAGTACTTC.

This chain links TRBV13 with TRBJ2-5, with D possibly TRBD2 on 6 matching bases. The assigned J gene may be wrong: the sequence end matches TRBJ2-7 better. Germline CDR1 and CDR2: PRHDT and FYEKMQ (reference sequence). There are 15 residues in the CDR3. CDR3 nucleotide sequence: TGTGCCAGCAGCCCTTCCCGCGGGAACACCTACGAGCAGTACTTC. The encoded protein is CASSPSRGNTYEQYF.

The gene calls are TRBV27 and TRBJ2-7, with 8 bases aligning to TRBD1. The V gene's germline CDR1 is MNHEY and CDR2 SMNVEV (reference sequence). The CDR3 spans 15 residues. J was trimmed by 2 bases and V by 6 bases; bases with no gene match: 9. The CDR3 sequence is CASRDRDRFPYEQYF. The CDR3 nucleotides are TGTGCCAGCAGAGACCGGGACAGGTTCCCCTACGAGCAGTACTTC.

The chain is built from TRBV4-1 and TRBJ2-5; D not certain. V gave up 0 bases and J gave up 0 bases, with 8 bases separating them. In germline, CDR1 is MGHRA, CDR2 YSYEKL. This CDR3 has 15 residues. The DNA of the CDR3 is TGCGCCAGCAGCCAAGATCGGCAGGACCAAGAGACCCAGTACTTC. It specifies CASSQDRQDQETQYF.

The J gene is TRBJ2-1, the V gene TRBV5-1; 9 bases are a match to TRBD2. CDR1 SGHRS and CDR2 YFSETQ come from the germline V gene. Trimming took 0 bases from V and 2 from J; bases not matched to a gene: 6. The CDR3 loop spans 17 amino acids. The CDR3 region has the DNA TGCGCCAGCAGCTTGGCCGATCTAGCGGGAACCTACAATGAGCAGTTCTTC. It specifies CASSLADLAGTYNEQFF. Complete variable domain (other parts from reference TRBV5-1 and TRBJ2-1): KAGVTQTPRYLIKTRGQQVTLSCSPISGHRSVSWYQQTPGQGLQFLFEYFSETQRNKGNFPGRFSGRQFSNSRSEMNVSTLELGDSALYLCASSLADLAGTYNEQFFGPGTRLTVL.

The CDR3 loop reads CASSLLQGGSYEQYF. For the CDR3, the DNA is TGTGCCAGCAGCCTACTTCAGGGGGGCTCCTACGAGCAGTACTTC. This rearrangement joins TRBV7-6 to TRBJ2-7; D perhaps matches TRBD1 (7 bases). From germline, CDR1 is SGHVS and CDR2 FNYEAQ. The CDR3 has 15 residues. Trimming removed 5 bases from V and 0 bases from J, with 14 bases in between. The variable domain in full, completed from reference TRBV7-6 and TRBJ2-7, reads GAGVSQSPRYKVTKRGQDVALRCDPISGHVSLYWYRQALGQGPEFLTYFNYEAQQDKSGLPNDRFSAERPEGSISTLTIQRTEQRDSAMYRCASSLLQGGSYEQYFGPGTRLTVT.

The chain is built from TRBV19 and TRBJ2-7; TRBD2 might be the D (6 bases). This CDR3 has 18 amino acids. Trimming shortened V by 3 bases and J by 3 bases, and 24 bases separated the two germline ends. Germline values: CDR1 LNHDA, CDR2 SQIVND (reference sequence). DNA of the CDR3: TGTGCCAGTAGTATTTTCTTGTCTAACCTAGCGATCAACTACGAGCAGTACTTC. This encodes CASSIFLSNLAINYEQYF.

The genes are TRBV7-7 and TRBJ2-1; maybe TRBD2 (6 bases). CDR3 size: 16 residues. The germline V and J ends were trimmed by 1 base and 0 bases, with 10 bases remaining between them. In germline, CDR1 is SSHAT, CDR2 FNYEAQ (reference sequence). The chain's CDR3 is CASSLVAASSYNEQFF. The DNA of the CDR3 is TGTGCCAGCAGCTTAGTAGCGGCAAGCTCCTACAATGAGCAGTTCTTC.

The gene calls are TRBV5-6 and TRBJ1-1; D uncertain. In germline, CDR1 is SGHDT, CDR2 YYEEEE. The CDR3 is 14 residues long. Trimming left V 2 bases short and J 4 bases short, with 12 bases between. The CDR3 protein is CASSFKGGSTEAFF. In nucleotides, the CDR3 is TGTGCCAGCAGCTTTAAAGGAGGAAGCACTGAAGCTTTCTTT.

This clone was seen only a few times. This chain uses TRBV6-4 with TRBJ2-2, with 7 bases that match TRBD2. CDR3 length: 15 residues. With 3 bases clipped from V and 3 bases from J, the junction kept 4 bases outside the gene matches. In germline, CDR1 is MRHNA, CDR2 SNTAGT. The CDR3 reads CASSEGREHTGELFF. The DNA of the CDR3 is TGTGCCAGCAGTGAAGGGCGGGAGCACACCGGGGAGCTGTTTTTT.

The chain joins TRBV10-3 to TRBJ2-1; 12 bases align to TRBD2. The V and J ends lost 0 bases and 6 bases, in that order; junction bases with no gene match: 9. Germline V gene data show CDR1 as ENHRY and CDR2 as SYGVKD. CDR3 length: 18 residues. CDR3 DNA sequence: TGTGCCATCAGTGAGTCACCTAGCGGGAGGGGTCTCCTCAATGAGCAGTTCTTC. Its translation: CAISESPSGRGLLNEQFF.

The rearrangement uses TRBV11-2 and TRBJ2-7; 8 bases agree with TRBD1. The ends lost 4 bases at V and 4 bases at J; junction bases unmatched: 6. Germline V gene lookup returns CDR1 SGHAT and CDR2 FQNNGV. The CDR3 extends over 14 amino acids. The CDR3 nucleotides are TGTGCCAGCAGCTCCCCGGACAGGGAATACGAGCAGTACTTC. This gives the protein CASSSPDREYEQYF.

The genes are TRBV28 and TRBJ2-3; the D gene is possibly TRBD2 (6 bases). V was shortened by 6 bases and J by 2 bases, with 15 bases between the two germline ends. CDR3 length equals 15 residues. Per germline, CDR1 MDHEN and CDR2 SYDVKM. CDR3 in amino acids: CASSLRLGVTDTQYF. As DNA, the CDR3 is TGTGCCAGCAGCCTCCGACTAGGGGTCACAGATACGCAGTATTTT.

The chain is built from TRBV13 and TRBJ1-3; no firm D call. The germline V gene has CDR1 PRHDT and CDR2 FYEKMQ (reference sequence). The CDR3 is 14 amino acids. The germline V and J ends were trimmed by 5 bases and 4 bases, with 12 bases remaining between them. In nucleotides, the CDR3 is TGTGCCAGCAGCCTCGGACTAAGAGGAAACACCATATATTTT. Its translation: CASSLGLRGNTIYF.

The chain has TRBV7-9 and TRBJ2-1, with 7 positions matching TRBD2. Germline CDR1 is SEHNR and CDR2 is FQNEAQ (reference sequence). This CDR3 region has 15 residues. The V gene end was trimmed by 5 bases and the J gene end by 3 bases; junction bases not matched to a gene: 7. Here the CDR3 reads CASSPSSGNYNEQFF. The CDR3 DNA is TGTGCCAGCAGCCCATCTAGCGGAAACTACAATGAGCAGTTCTTC.

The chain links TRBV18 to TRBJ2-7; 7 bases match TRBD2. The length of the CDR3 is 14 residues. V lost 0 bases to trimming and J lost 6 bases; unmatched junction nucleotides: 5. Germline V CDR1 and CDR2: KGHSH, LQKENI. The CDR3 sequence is CASSPPVTGGEQYF. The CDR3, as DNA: TGTGCCAGCTCACCACCGGTAACGGGAGGCGAGCAGTACTTC.

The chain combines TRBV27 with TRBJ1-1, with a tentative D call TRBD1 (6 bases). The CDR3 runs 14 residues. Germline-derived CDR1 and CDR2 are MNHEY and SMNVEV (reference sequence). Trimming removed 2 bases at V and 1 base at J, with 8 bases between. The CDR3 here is CASSLRTANTEAFF. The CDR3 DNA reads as TGTGCCAGCAGTTTAAGGACAGCGAACACTGAAGCTTTCTTT.

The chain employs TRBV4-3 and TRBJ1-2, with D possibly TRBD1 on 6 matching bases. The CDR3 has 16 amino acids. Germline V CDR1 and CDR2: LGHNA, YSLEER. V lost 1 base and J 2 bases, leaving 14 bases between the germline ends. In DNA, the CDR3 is TGCGCCAGCAGCCAAGGGTGGACAGAAATCAACTATGGCTACACCTTC. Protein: CASSQGWTEINYGYTF.

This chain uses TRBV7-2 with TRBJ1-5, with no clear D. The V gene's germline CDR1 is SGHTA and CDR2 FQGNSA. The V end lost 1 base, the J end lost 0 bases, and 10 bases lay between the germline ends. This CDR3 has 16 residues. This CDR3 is CASSLEAGYSNQPQHF. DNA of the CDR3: TGTGCCAGCAGCTTAGAGGCAGGTTATAGCAATCAGCCCCAGCATTTT.

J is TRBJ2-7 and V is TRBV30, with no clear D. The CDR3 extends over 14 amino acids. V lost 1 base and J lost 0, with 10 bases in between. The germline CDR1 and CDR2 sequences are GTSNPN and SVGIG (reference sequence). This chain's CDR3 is CAWSDYRDSYEQYF. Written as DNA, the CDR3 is TGTGCCTGGAGTGACTACCGTGACTCCTACGAGCAGTACTTC.

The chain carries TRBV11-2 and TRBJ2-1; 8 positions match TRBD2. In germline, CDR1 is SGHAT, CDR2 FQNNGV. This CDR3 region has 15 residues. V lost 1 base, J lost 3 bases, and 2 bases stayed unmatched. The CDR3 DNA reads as TGTGCCAGCAGCTTAGTAGCGGGACTCTACAATGAGCAGTTCTTC. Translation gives CASSLVAGLYNEQFF.

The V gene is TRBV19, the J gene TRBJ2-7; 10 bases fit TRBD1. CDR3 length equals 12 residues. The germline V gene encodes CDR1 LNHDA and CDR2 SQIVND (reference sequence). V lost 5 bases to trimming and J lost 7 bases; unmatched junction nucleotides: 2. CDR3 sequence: CASSRDRGEQYF. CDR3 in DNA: TGTGCCAGTAGTCGGGACAGGGGTGAGCAGTACTTC.

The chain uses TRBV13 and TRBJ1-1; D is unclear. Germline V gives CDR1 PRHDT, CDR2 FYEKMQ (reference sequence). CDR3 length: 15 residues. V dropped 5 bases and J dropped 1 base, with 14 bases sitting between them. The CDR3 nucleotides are TGTGCCAGCAGCGGGCTGGAACAGTCGAACACTGAAGCTTTCTTT. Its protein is CASSGLEQSNTEAFF.